This T cell receptor (beta chain) was sequenced in a study of blood T cell repertoires in COVID-19. Study summary: From T cells, B-cell-depleted T cells, or PBMCs came the material, which was cDNA or gDNA.

Sequenced by immunoSEQ multiplex PCR; TCRdb stores in-frame clones only, minus some. This sample has 90,000 to 110,000 clones, with around 86% found just once. CDR1 is SGHDN, CDR2 FVKESK, per germline. The CDR3 length is 16 residues. V lost 0 bases and J lost 5; bases outside the gene matches: 4. The clonotype comes from a man in his fifties or sixties with acute or convalescent COVID-19. The chain couples TRBV14 to TRBJ2-2; TRBD2 matches 9 bases. Sequencing input: peripheral blood. The CDR3, as DNA: TGTGCCAGCAGCCAAGACCCCCTAGCGGGGACCGGGGAGCTGTTTTTT. It specifies CASSQDPLAGTGELFF.